The entry that follows covers one T cell receptor (beta chain) sequence. This specimen comes from a study of control samples from healthy donors and cancer patients. Data came from immunoSEQ multiplex PCR; TCRdb stores just in-frame clones and leaves some out. The data show approximately 60,000 clones, 80% to 95% seen once. The sample taken for sequencing was PBMCs. The receptor's source is a young man with colorectal cancer.

The CDR3 loop reads CASSLGDRRYDGYTF. DNA for the CDR3: TGTGCCAGCAGCTTGGGGGACAGGAGATACGATGGCTACACCTTC. The gene calls are TRBV5-6 and TRBJ1-2; TRBD1 matches at 8 bases. The germline V gene encodes CDR1 SGHDT and CDR2 YYEEEE. The CDR3 covers 15 residues. J gave up 6 bases and V 0 bases, and 7 bases lay outside the gene matches.